Following are 3 T cell receptor beta chains from one sample sequenced in a study of T cells in tuberculosis. Sorting used thawed, overnight-rested PBMC stained with anti-CD3, a viability dye and GMM-loaded CD1B tetramer. CD1B tetramers were loaded with Rhodococcus equi-derived C32 glucose monomycolate. TCRdb's table, derived via immunoSEQ multiplex PCR, lists solely in-frame clones and lacks some. The data contain 88,000 or so clones, just over 90% of them seen just once; the ten biggest clones take up around 1.8%. The sequenced sample consisted of CD1b-GMM tetramer-negative cells sorted from PBMCs. The receptors shown here come from an adult woman with latent tuberculosis.

This chain connects TRBV7-8 to TRBJ1-2; possible D gene TRBD1, 6 bases. V lost 1 base, J lost 7 bases, and 22 bases lay in between. Germline assignment: CDR1 SGHVS and CDR2 FQNEAQ. The CDR3 has 17 residues. Here the CDR3 reads CASSLGQLTDRWVGYTF. CDR3 bases: TGTGCCAGCAGCTTAGGCCAATTAACGGACAGATGGGTTGGCTACACCTTC.

This clone occurred once. This sequence joins TRBV19 and TRBJ1-2; 9 nucleotides match TRBD1. This CDR3 contains 13 residues. The V segment lost 8 bases and the J segment 4 bases; nucleotides outside the gene matches: 5. The germline CDR1 and CDR2 sequences are LNHDA and SQIVND (reference sequence). The CDR3 spells CASGGQGAYGYTF. For the CDR3, the DNA is TGTGCCAGTGGGGGACAGGGAGCCTATGGCTACACCTTC.

V usage is TRBV7-2 and J usage is TRBJ1-5, with D possibly matching TRBD1 (6 bases). The CDR3 runs 16 residues. CDR1 is SGHTA and CDR2 is FQGNSA in the germline V gene. The V end was cut by 1 base, the J end by 2 bases, with 12 bases between. The CDR3 is CASSLVGGNGNQPQHF. The CDR3 DNA sequence: TGTGCCAGCAGCTTAGTAGGGGGTAACGGCAATCAGCCCCAGCATTTT.